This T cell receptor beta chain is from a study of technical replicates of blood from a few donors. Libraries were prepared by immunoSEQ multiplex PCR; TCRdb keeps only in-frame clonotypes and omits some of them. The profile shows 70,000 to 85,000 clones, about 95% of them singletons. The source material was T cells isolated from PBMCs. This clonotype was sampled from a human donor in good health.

The CDR3 nucleotides are TGTGCCAGCAGCTTAGCGTCAGGCCGTGAGCAGTACTTC. It yields the protein CASSLASGREQYF. The chain links TRBV7-6 to TRBJ2-7; no clear D gene. Trimming shortened V by 0 bases and J by 7 bases, and 10 bases separated the two germline ends. CDR3 length: 13 amino acids. CDR1 is SGHVS and CDR2 is FNYEAQ in the germline V gene.